Listed here are 3 T cell receptor beta chains from one sample, sequenced in a study of T-cell reconstitution after alpha-beta-depleted transplantation in children. TCRbeta library construction was performed incorporating unique molecular identifiers. Each CDR3 protein gets one entry after TCRdb re-called the PCR reads with MiXCR. The repertoire holds around 450,000 distinct CDR3 sequences, roughly 44% seen once, with 27% in the top ten. The sequences come from PBMCs, collected before TCRalphabeta/CD19-depleted stem cell transplant. Every receptor here comes from a girl aged 2 to 9 with aplastic anemia, due to receive a stem cell transplant.

The chain joins TRBV7-3 to TRBJ2-1, with TRBD2 matching over 12 bases. This CDR3 spans 18 amino acids. The trim removed 5 bases at V and 5 bases at J, leaving 13 bases unmatched. Germline loops: CDR1 SGHTA, CDR2 FQGTGA. The CDR3 sequence: CASSQFPRTSGEDNEQFF. CDR3 in DNA: TGTGCCAGCAGCCAATTCCCACGGACTAGCGGGGAGGACAATGAGCAGTTCTTC.

The table lists this clonotype with a few counts. The chain recombines TRBV3-1 with TRBJ2-1; 7 nucleotides line up with TRBD1. Germline values: CDR1 LGHDT, CDR2 YNNKEL (reference sequence). The CDR3 has 16 residues. With 4 bases clipped from V and 2 bases from J, the junction kept 8 bases outside the gene matches. DNA of the CDR3: TGTGCCAGCAGCCTTGCCCAGGGGGAGACCTACAATGAGCAGTTCTTC. Translation: CASSLAQGETYNEQFF.

This clonotype was seen more than once but under ten times. The J gene is TRBJ1-3, the V gene TRBV29-1; the D is unclear. In germline, CDR1 is SQVTM, CDR2 ANQGSEA. This CDR3 is built from 13 residues. V gave up 4 bases and J gave up 4 bases, with 11 bases separating them. In DNA form, the CDR3 reads TGCAGCGTTGCGGTGGCAGGAGGAAACACCATATATTTT. Protein: CSVAVAGGNTIYF.